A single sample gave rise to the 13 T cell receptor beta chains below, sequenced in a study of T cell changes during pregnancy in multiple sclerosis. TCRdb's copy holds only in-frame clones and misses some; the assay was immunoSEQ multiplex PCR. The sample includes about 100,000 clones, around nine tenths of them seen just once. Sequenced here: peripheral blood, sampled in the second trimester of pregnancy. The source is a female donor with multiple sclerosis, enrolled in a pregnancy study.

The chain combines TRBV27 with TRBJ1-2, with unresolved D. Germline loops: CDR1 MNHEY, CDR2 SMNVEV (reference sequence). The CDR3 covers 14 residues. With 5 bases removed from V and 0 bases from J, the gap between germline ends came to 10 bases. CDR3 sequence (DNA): TGTGCCAGCAGTCCCTACACAGCTAACTATGGCTACACCTTC. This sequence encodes CASSPYTANYGYTF.

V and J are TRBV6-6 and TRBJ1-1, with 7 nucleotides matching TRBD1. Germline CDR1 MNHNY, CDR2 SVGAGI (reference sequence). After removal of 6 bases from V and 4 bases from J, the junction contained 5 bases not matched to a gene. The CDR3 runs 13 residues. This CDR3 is CASSYSGGTEAFF. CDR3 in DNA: TGTGCCAGCAGCTATTCAGGGGGCACTGAAGCTTTCTTT.

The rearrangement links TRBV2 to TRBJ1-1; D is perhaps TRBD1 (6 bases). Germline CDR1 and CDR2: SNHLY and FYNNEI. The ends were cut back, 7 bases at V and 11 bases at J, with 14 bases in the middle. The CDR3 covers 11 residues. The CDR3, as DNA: TGTGCCAGCACTCCAGGGGTTGCGGCTTTCTTT. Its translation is CASTPGVAAFF.

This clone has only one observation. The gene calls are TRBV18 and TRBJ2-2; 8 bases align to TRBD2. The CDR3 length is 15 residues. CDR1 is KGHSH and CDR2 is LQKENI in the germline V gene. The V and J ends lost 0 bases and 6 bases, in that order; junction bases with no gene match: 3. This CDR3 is CASSPPLAGSGELFF. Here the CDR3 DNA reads TGTGCCAGCTCACCACCCCTAGCGGGTTCCGGGGAGCTGTTTTTT.

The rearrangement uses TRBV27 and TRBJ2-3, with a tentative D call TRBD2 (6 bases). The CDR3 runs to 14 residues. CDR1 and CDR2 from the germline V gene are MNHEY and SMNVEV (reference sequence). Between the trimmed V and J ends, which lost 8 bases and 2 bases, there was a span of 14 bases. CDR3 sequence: CASGVAGPTDTQYF. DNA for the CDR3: TGTGCCAGCGGTGTCGCGGGGCCCACAGATACGCAGTATTTT.

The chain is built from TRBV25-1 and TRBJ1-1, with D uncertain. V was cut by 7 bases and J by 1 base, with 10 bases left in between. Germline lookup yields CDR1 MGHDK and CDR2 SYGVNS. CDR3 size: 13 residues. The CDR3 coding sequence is TGTGCCAGCACCGTGGCTGGGAACACTGAAGCTTTCTTT. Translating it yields CASTVAGNTEAFF.

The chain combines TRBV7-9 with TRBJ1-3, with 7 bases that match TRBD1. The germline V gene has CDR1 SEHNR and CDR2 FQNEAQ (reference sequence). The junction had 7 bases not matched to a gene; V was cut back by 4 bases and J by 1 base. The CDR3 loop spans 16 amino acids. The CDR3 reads CASSSPTQGSGNTIYF. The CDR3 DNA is TGTGCCAGCAGCTCCCCGACACAGGGGTCTGGAAACACCATATATTTT.

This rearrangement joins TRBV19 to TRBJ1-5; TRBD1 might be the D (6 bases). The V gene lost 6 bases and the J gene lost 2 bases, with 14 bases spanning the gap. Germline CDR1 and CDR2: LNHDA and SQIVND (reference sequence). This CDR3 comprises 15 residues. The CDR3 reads CASSPTGEGNQPQHF. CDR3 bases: TGTGCCAGTAGCCCGACAGGCGAGGGCAATCAGCCCCAGCATTTT.

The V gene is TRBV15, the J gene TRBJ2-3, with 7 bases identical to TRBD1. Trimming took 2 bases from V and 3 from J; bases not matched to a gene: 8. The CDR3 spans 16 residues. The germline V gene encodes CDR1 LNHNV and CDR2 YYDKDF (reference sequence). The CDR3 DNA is TGTGCCACCAGCAGACTTAGGGGGCAGAGGACAGATACGCAGTATTTT. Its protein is CATSRLRGQRTDTQYF.

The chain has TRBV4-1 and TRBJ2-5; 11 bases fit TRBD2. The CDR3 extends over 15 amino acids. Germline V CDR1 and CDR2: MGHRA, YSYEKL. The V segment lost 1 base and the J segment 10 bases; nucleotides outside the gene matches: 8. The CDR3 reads CASSQVSGRAEGQYF. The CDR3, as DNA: TGCGCCAGCAGCCAAGTTAGCGGGAGGGCCGAGGGCCAGTACTTC.

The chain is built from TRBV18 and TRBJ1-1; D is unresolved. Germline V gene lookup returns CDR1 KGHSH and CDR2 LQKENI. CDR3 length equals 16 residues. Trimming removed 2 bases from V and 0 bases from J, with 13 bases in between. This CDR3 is CASSPTGSRMNTEAFF. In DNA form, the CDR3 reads TGTGCCAGCTCACCAACCGGGTCTCGTATGAACACTGAAGCTTTCTTT.

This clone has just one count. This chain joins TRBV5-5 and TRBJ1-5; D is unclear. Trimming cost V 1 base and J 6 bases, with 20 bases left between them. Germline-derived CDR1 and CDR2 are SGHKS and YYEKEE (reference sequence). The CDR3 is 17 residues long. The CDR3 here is CASSLSHRSIESQPQHF. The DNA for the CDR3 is TGTGCCAGCAGCTTGAGTCACAGATCAATTGAAAGTCAGCCCCAGCATTTT. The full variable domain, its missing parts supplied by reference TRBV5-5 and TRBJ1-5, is DAGVTQSPTHLIKTRGQQVTLRCSPISGHKSVSWYQQVLGQGPQFIFQYYEKEERGRGNFPDRFSARQFPNYSSELNVNALLLGDSALYLCASSLSHRSIESQPQHFGDGTRLSIL.

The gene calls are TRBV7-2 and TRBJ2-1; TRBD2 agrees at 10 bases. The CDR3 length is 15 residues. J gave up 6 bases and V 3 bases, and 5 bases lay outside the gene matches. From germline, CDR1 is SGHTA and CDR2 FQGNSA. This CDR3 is CASSLRLAGRNEQFF. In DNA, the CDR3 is TGTGCCAGCAGCTTGAGACTAGCGGGCCGCAATGAGCAGTTCTTC.